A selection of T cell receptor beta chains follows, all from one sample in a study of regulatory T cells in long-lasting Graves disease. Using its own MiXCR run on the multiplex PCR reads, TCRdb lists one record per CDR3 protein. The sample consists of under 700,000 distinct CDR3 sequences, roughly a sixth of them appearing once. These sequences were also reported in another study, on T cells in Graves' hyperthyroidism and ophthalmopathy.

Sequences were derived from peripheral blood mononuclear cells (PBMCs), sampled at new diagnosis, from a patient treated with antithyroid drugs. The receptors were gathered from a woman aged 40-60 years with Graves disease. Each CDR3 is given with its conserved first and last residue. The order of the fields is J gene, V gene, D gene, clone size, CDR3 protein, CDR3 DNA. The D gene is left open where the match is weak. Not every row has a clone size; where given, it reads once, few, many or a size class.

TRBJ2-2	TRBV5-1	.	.	CASSLRDTRGAGELFF	TGCGCCAGCAGCTTACGGGACACCCGGGGCGCCGGGGAGCTGTTTTTT
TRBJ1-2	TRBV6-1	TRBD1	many	CASSAPGQGFSSYGYTF	TGTGCCAGCAGTGCCCCGGGACAGGGCTTTTCTTCCTATGGCTACACCTTC
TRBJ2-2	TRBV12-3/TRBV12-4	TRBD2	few	CVSRLAGGPNTGELFF	TGTGTCAGCAGACTAGCGGGGGGCCCGAACACCGGGGAGCTGTTTTTT
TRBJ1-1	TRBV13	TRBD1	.	CASSSEQGWTEAFF	TGTGCCAGCAGCTCGGAACAGGGGTGGACTGAAGCTTTCTTT
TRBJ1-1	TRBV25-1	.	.	CASVSPMNTEAFF	TGTGCCAGCGTCAGCCCCATGAACACTGAAGCTTTCTTT
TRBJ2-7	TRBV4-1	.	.	CASSRLGGRYYEQYF	TGCGCCAGCAGCCGCCTGGGGGGCAGGTACTACGAGCAGTACTTC
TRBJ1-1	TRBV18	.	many	CASSRNQDWSSTEAFF	TGTGCCAGCTCACGAAACCAAGACTGGTCGAGCACTGAAGCTTTCTTT
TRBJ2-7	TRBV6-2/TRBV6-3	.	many	CASSYSGHPYEQYF	TGTGCCAGCAGTTACTCGGGACATCCCTACGAGCAGTACTTC
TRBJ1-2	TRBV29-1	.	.	CSGDSGGYGYTF	TGCAGCGGTGACTCGGGGGGCTATGGCTACACCTTC
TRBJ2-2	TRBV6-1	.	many	CASSTTTNTGELFF	TGTGCCAGCAGTACGACTACGAACACCGGGGAGCTGTTTTTT
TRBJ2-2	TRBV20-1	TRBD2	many	CSARSGKNTGELFF	TGCAGTGCTAGAAGCGGGAAGAACACCGGGGAGCTGTTTTTT
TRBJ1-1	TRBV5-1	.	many	CASSSTETEAFF	TGCGCCAGCAGCTCTACAGAGACTGAAGCTTTCTTT
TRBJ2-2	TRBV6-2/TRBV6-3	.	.	CASSWEGDTRTGELFF	TGTGCCAGCAGTTGGGAGGGGGACACTCGGACCGGGGAGCTGTTTTTT
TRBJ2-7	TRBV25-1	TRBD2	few	CASSERGGRTYEQYF	TGTGCCAGCAGTGAGCGGGGGGGCCGGACGTACGAGCAGTACTTC
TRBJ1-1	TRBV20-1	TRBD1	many	CSKDRFSRANTEAFF	TGCAGTAAGGACAGGTTTTCGAGGGCCAACACTGAAGCTTTCTTT
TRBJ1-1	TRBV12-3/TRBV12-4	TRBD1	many	CASRPQGVKAEAFF	TGTGCCAGCAGACCACAGGGGGTGAAAGCTGAAGCTTTCTTT
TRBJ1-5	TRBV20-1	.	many	CSALRGSGNQPQHF	TGCAGTGCCCTTAGGGGGAGCGGCAATCAGCCCCAGCATTTT
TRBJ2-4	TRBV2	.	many	CASSATPGLTNIQYF	TGTGCCAGCAGTGCTACCCCGGGACTGACAAACATTCAGTACTTC
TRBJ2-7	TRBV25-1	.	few	CASSGQVYEQYF	TGTGCCAGCAGTGGACAGGTCTACGAGCAGTACTTC
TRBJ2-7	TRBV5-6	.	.	CASSFRDTLEQYF	TGTGCCAGCAGCTTTAGGGACACTCTCGAGCAGTACTTC
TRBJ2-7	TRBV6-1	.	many	CASSNPFYEQYF	TGTGCCAGCAGTAACCCTTTCTACGAGCAGTACTTC
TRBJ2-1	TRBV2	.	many	CASSEGREDEQFF	TGTGCCAGCAGTGAAGGCAGGGAGGATGAGCAGTTCTTC
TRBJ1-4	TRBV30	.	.	CAWSVLTGVRLFF	TGTGCCTGGAGTGTACTTACGGGCGTAAGATTGTTTTTT
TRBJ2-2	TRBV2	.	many	CASRVDAGELFF	TGTGCCAGCAGGGTGGACGCCGGGGAGCTGTTTTTT
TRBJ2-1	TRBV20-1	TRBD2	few	CSAPSSGGAYNEQFF	TGCAGTGCCCCCTCTAGCGGGGGGGCTTACAATGAGCAGTTCTTC
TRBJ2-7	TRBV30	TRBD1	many	CAWSATGPEQYF	TGTGCCTGGAGCGCGACAGGGCCCGAGCAGTACTTC
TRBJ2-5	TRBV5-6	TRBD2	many	CASSLSSGQETQYF	TGTGCCAGCAGCCTTTCTAGCGGGCAAGAGACCCAGTACTTC
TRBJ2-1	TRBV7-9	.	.	CASSLEVGAGGYNEQFF	TGTGCCAGCAGCTTAGAGGTGGGGGCCGGTGGCTACAATGAGCAGTTCTTC
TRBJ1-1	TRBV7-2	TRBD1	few	CASGPGQIYTEAFF	TGTGCCAGCGGTCCGGGACAGATCTACACTGAAGCTTTCTTT
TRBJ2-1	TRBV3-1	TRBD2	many	CASSQATASGGAMNEQFF	TGTGCCAGCAGCCAAGCCACCGCTAGCGGGGGGGCCATGAATGAGCAGTTCTTC
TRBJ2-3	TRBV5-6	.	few	CASSFVADTQYF	TGTGCCAGCAGCTTTGTGGCAGATACGCAGTATTTT
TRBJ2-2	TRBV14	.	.	CASIHNQGGVFGWELFF	TGTGCCAGCATCCATAACCAGGGCGGGGTGTTTGGTTGGGAGCTGTTTTTT
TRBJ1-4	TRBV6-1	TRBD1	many	CASSEGGQGSEKLFF	TGTGCCAGCAGTGAAGGGGGACAGGGTAGTGAAAAACTGTTTTTT
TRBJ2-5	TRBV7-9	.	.	CASAQGYSERETQYF	TGTGCCAGCGCTCAGGGCTACTCCGAAAGGGAGACCCAGTACTTC
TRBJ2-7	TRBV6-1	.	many	CASSDRKESYEQYF	TGTGCCAGCAGTGACAGGAAAGAGTCCTACGAGCAGTACTTC
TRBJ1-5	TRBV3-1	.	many	CASSQGEGPQHF	TGTGCCAGCAGCCAAGGGGAGGGGCCCCAGCATTTT
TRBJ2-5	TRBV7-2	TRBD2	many	CASSFGGAETQYF	TGTGCCAGCAGCTTCGGGGGGGCAGAGACCCAGTACTTC